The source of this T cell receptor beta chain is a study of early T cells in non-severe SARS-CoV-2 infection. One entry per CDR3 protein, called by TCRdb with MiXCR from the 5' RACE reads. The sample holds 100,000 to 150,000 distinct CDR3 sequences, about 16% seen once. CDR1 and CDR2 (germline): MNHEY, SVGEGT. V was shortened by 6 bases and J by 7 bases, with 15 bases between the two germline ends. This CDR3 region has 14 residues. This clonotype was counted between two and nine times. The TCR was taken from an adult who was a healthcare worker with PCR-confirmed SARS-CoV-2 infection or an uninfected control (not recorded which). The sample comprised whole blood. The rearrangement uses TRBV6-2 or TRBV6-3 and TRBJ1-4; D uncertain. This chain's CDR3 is CASRSTERTEKLFF. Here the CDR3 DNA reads TGTGCCAGCAGATCCACTGAACGGACTGAAAAACTGTTTTTT.